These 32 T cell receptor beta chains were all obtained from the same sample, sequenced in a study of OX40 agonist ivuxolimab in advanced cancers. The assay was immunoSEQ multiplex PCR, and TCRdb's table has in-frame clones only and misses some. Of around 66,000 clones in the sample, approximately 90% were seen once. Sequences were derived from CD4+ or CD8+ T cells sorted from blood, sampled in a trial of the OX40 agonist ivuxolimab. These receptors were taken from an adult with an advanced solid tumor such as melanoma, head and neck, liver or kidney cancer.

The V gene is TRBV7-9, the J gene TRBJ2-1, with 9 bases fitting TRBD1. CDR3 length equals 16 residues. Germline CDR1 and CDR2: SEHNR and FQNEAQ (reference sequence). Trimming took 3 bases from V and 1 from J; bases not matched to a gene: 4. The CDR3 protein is CASSFPDRGSYNEQFF. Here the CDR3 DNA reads TGTGCCAGCAGCTTCCCAGACAGGGGGTCCTACAATGAGCAGTTCTTC. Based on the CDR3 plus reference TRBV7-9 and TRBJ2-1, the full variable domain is DTGVSQNPRHKITKRGQNVTFRCDPISEHNRLYWYRQTLGQGPEFLTYFQNEAQLEKSRLLSDRFSAERPKGSFSTLEIQRTEQGDSAMYLCASSFPDRGSYNEQFFGPGTRLTVL.

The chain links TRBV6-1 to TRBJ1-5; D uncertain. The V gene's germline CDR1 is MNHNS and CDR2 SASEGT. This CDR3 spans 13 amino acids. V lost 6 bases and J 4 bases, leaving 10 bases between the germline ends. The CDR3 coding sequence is TGTGCCAGCAGACCCACGGGGAATCAGCCCCAGCATTTT. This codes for CASRPTGNQPQHF.

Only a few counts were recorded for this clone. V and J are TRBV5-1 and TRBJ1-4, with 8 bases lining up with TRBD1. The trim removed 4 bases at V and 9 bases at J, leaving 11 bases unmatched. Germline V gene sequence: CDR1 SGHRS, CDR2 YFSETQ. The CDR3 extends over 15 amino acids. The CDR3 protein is CASSVGQGGRKKLFF. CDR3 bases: TGCGCCAGCAGCGTAGGACAGGGCGGGAGAAAAAAACTGTTTTTT.

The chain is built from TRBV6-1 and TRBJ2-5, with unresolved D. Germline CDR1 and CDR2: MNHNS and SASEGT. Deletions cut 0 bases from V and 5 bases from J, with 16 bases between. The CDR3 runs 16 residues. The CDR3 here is CASSEALSGVTETQYF. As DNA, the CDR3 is TGTGCCAGCAGTGAAGCGCTGTCTGGGGTGACCGAGACCCAGTACTTC.

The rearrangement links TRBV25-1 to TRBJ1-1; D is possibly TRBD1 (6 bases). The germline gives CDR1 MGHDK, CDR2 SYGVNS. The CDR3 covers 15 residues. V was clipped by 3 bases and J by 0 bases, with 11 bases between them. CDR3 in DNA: TGTGCCAGCAGTGACCCAGGACAGATGAACACTGAAGCTTTCTTT. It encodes CASSDPGQMNTEAFF.

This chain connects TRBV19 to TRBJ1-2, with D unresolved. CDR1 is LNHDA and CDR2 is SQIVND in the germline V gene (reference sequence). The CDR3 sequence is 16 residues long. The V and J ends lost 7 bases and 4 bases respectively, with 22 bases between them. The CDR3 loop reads CASIPSGRVLSYGYTF. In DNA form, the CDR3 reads TGTGCCAGTATACCCTCCGGAAGGGTTCTTAGCTATGGCTACACCTTC.

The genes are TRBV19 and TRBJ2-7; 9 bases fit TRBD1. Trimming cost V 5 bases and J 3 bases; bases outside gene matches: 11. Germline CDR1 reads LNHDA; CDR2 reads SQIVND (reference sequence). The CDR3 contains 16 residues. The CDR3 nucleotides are TGTGCCAGTAGTGTCCGGGACAGGGATCTCATCTACGAGCAGTACTTC. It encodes CASSVRDRDLIYEQYF.

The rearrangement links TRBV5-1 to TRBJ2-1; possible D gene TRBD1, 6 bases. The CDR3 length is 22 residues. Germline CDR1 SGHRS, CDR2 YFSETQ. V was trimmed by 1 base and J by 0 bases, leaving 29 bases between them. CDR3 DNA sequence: TGCGCCAGCAGCTTGATGTGGGCGTTGGGGGCCGCTCTGAGGAGCTCCTACAATGAGCAGTTCTTC. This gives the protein CASSLMWALGAALRSSYNEQFF.

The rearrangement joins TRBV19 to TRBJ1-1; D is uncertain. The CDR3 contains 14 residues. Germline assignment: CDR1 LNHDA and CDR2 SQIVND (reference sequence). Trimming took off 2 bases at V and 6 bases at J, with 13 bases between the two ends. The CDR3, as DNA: TGTGCCAGTAGTATAATGGTGTTCGCCTCTGAAGCTTTCTTT. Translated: CASSIMVFASEAFF.

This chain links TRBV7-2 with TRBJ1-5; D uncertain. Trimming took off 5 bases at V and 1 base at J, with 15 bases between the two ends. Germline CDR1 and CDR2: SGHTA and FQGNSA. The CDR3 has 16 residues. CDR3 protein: CASSPGSDRSNQPQHF. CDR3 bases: TGTGCCAGCAGCCCTGGGAGTGATCGGAGCAATCAGCCCCAGCATTTT.

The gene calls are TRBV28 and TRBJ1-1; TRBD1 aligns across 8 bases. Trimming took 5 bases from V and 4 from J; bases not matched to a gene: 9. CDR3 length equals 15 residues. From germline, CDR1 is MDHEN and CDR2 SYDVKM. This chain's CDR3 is CASSRQGALSTEAFF. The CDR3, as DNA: TGTGCCAGCAGTCGTCAGGGGGCGCTTAGCACTGAAGCTTTCTTT.

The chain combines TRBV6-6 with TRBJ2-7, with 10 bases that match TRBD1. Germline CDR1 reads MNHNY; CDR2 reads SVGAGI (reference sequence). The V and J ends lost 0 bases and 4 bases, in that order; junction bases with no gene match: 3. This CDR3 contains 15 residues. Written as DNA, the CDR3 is TGTGCCAGCAGTTACTCGACAGGGGGCCTTTACGAGCAGTACTTC. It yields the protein CASSYSTGGLYEQYF.

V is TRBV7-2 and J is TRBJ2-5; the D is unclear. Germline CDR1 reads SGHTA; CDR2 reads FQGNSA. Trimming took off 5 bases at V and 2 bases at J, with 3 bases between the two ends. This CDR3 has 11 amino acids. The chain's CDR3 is CASSPQETQYF. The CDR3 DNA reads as TGTGCCAGCAGCCCTCAAGAGACCCAGTACTTC.

For the CDR3, the DNA is TGTGCCTCCGAGTGGCAGGAAAACACTGAAGCTTTCTTT. It specifies CASEWQENTEAFF. The chain employs TRBV2 and TRBJ1-1; no clear D gene. CDR1 is SNHLY, CDR2 FYNNEI, per germline. This CDR3 contains 13 residues. The V gene lost 11 bases and the J gene lost 2 bases, with 15 bases spanning the gap. Combining the CDR3 with reference TRBV2 and TRBJ1-1 gives the whole variable domain EPEVTQTPSHQVTQMGQEVILRCVPISNHLYFYWYRQILGQKVEFLVSFYNNEISEKSEIFDDQFSVERPDGSNFTLKIRSTKLEDSAMYFCASEWQENTEAFFGQGTRLTVV.

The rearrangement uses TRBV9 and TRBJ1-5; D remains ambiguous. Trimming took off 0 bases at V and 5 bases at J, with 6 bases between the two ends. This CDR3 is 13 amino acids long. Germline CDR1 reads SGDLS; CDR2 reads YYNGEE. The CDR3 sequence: CASSVELDQPQHF. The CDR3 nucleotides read TGTGCCAGCAGCGTAGAACTAGATCAGCCCCAGCATTTT.

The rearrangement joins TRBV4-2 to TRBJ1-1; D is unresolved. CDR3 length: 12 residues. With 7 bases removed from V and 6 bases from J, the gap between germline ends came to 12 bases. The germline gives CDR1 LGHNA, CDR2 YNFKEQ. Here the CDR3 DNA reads TGTGCCAGCACTTCGGCTTGGGCTGAAGCTTTCTTT. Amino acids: CASTSAWAEAFF.

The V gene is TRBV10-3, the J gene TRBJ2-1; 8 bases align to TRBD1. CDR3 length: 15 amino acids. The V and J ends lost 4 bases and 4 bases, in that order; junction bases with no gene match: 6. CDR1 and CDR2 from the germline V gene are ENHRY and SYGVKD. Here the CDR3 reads CAISGWDRSYNEQFF. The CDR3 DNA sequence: TGTGCCATCAGTGGTTGGGACAGGAGTTACAATGAGCAGTTCTTC.

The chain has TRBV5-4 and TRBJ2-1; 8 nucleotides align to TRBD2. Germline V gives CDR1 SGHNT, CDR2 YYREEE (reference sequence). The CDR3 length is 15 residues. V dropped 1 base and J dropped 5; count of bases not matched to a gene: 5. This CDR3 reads CASSLRSGKNNEQFF. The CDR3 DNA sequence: TGTGCCAGCAGCTTGCGTAGCGGGAAGAACAATGAGCAGTTCTTC. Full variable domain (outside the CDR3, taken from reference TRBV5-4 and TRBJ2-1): ETGVTQSPTHLIKTRGQQVTLRCSSQSGHNTVSWYQQALGQGPQFIFQYYREEENGRGNFPPRFSGLQFPNYSSELNVNALELDDSALYLCASSLRSGKNNEQFFGPGTRLTVL.

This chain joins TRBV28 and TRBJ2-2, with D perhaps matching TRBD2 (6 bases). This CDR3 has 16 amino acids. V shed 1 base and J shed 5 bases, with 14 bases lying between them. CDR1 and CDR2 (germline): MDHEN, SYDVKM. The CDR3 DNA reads TGTGCCAGCAGTTTATTTTCTGCCGGAGGGACCGGGGAGCTGTTTTTT. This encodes CASSLFSAGGTGELFF.

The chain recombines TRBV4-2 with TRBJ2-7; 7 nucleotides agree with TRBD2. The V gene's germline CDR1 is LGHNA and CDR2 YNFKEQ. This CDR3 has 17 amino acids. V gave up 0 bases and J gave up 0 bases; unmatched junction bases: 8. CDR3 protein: CASSQESAGPLSYEQYF. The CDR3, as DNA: TGTGCCAGCAGCCAAGAATCAGCGGGACCCCTCTCCTACGAGCAGTACTTC.

DNA for the CDR3: TGTGCCAGTAGTCAAACTGGTAGCACAGATACGCAGTATTTT. As protein: CASSQTGSTDTQYF. This chain links TRBV19 with TRBJ2-3, with no clear D. The CDR3 covers 14 residues. Germline CDR1 LNHDA, CDR2 SQIVND (reference sequence). V lost 5 bases and J 0 bases, leaving 9 bases between the germline ends.

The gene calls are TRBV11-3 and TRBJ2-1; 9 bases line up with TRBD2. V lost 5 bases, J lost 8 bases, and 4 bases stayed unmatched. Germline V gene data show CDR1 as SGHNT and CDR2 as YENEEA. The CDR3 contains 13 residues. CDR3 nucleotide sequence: TGTGCCAGCAGCGTCCGGACTAGCGATGAGCAGTTCTTC. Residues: CASSVRTSDEQFF. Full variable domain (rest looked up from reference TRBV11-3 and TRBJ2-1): EAGVVQSPRYKIIEKKQPVAFWCNPISGHNTLYWYLQNLGQGPELLIRYENEEAVDDSQLPKDRFSAERLKGVDSTLKIQPAELGDSAVYLCASSVRTSDEQFFGPGTRLTVL.

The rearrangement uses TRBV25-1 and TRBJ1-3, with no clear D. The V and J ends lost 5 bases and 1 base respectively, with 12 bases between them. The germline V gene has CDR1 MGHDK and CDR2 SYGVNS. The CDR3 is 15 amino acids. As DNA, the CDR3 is TGTGCCAGCAGTTTATGGCGTCCTTCTGGAAACACCATATATTTT. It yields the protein CASSLWRPSGNTIYF.

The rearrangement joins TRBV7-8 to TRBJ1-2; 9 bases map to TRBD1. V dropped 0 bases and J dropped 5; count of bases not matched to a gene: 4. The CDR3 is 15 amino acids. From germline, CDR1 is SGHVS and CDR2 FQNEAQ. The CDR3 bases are TGTGCCAGCAGCTTAGCGGGACAGGGCTTTTATGGCTACACCTTC. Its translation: CASSLAGQGFYGYTF.

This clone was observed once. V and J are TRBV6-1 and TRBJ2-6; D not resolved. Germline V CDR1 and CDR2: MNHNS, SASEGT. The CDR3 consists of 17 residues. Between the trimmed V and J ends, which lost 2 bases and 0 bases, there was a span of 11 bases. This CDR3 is CASSEMTVGSGANVLTF. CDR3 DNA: TGTGCCAGCAGTGAAATGACCGTTGGCTCTGGGGCCAACGTCCTGACTTTC.

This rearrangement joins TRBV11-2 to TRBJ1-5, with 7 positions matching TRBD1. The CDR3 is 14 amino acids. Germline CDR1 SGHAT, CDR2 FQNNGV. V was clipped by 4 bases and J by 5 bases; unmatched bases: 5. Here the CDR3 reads CASSSRGGDQPQHF. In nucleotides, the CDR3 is TGTGCCAGCAGCTCCAGGGGGGGCGATCAGCCCCAGCATTTT. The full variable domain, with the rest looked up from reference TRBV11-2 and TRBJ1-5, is EAGVAQSPRYKIIEKRQSVAFWCNPISGHATLYWYQQILGQGPKLLIQFQNNGVVDDSQLPKDRFSAERLKGVDSTLKIQPAKLEDSAVYLCASSSRGGDQPQHFGDGTRLSIL.

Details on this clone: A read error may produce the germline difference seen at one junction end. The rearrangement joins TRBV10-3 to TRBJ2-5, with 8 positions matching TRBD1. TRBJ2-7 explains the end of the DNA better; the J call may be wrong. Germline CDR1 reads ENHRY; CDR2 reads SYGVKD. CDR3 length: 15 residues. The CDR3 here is CAIKSSQGASDEQYF. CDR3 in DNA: TGTGCCATCAAAAGTTCTCAGGGGGCCTCCGACGAGCAGTACTTC.

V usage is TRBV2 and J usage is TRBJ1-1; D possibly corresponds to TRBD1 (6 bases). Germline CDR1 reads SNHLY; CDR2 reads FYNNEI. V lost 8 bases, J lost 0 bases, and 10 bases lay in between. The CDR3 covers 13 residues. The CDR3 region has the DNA TGTGCCAGCCGCAGGGACATGAACACTGAAGCTTTCTTT. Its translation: CASRRDMNTEAFF.

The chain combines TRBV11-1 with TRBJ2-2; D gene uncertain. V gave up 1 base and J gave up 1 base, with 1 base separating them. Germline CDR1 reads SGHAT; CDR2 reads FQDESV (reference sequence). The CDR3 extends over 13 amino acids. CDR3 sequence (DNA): TGTGCCAGCAGCTTAGTGAACACCGGGGAGCTGTTTTTT. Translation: CASSLVNTGELFF.

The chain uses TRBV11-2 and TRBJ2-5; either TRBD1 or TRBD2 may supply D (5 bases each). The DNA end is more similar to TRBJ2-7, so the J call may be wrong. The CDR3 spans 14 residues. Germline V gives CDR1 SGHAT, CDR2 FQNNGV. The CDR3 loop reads CASSFRDGSYEQYF. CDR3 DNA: TGTGCCAGCAGCTTCCGGGACGGATCCTACGAGCAGTACTTC.

The CDR3: CSVGGISYEQYF. The CDR3 DNA is TGCAGCGTTGGAGGGATCTCCTACGAGCAGTACTTC. The chain links TRBV29-1 to TRBJ2-7; possible D gene TRBD2, 5 bases. In germline, CDR1 is SQVTM, CDR2 ANQGSEA. CDR3 length equals 12 residues. Deletions cut 4 bases from V and 0 bases from J, with 7 bases between.

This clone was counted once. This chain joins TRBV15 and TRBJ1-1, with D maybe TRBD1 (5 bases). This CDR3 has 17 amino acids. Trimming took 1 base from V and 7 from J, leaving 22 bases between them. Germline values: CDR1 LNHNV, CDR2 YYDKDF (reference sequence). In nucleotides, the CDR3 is TGTGCCACCAGCAGAGGAACGGACACCACCCTTTTCGATGAAGCTTTCTTT. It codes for CATSRGTDTTLFDEAFF.